Below are 18 T cell receptor beta chains sequenced from a single sample in a study of OX40 agonist ivuxolimab in advanced cancers. Library creation used the immunoSEQ multiplex PCR assay. TCRdb obtained this table from immuneACCESS and retained in-frame rearrangements with V and J assigned. These tables miss some clones; where compared with another copy, unresolved V genes account for less than half of the shortfall, and the remainder is unexplained. This sample lists approximately 44,000 clones; 80% were detected once. Of the sample, less than 11% falls within the top ten clones. The sequencing here drew on CD4+ or CD8+ T cells sorted from blood, taken in a trial of the OX40 agonist ivuxolimab. The source is an adult with an advanced solid tumor such as melanoma, head and neck, liver or kidney cancer.

About this clone itself: The same CDR3 also results from other DNA sequences found in this sample. The rearrangement links TRBV2 to TRBJ2-2; 8 bases are a match to TRBD1. The CDR3 length is 15 residues. The ends lost 7 bases at V and 2 bases at J; junction bases unmatched: 6. Germline values: CDR1 SNHLY, CDR2 FYNNEI. CDR3: CASTHDRGNTGELFF. The CDR3 DNA reads as TGTGCCAGCACCCACGACAGGGGTAACACCGGGGAGCTGTTTTTT.

This rearrangement joins TRBV10-2 to TRBJ2-1, with 7 positions matching TRBD2. The germline V gene has CDR1 WSHSY and CDR2 SAAADI. Trimming cost V 7 bases and J 1 base; bases outside gene matches: 7. The CDR3 is 15 amino acids. The CDR3 loop is CASTLTSRSYNEQFF. The CDR3 bases are TGCGCCAGCACACTGACTAGCCGTTCCTACAATGAGCAGTTCTTC.

As to this clone: A junction boundary mismatches the germline segment, possibly from a read error. J is TRBJ2-2 and V is TRBV7-7, with 8 bases aligning to TRBD2. This CDR3 is 16 amino acids long. Germline lookup yields CDR1 SSHAT and CDR2 FNYEAQ (reference sequence). CDR3 DNA: TGTGCTAGCAGCTTAAAAGCGGGAGTAAACACCGGGGAGCTGTTTTTT. Amino acids: CASSLKAGVNTGELFF.

V is TRBV11-3 and J is TRBJ2-5; 7 nucleotides match TRBD1. CDR1 and CDR2 from the germline V gene are SGHNT and YENEEA. V lost 1 base and J lost 2; bases outside the gene matches: 4. The CDR3 totals 15 residues. The CDR3 DNA reads as TGTGCCAGCAGCTTAGGGGACAGCGTGCAAGAGACCCAGTACTTC. It encodes CASSLGDSVQETQYF.

The CDR3 DNA follows: TGTGCCAGCAGCTTGACAGGCGCCTACGGCGCTGAAGCTTTCTTT. This sequence encodes CASSLTGAYGAEAFF. The J gene is TRBJ1-1, the V gene TRBV7-9; D is possibly TRBD1 (6 bases). The CDR3 consists of 15 residues. In germline, CDR1 is SEHNR, CDR2 FQNEAQ (reference sequence). Trimming stripped 3 bases from V and 6 bases from J, with 17 bases between.

The V call is TRBV7-9, the J call TRBJ2-1; TRBD1 is a possible D gene (5 bases). V lost 5 bases and J 8 bases, leaving 10 bases between the germline ends. The length of the CDR3 is 12 residues. CDR1 SEHNR and CDR2 FQNEAQ come from the germline V gene (reference sequence). DNA for the CDR3: TGTGCCAGCAGCGCCCAGGGCGATGAGCAGTTCTTC. It yields the protein CASSAQGDEQFF.

This rearrangement joins TRBV10-3 to TRBJ2-2; 13 nucleotides align to TRBD2. After removal of 0 bases from V and 3 bases from J, the junction contained 4 bases not matched to a gene. In germline, CDR1 is ENHRY, CDR2 SYGVKD. The CDR3 contains 18 residues. The DNA for the CDR3 is TGTGCCATCAGTGAGTCCGGGACTAGCGGGACCTACACCGGGGAGCTGTTTTTT. It codes for CAISESGTSGTYTGELFF.

The chain employs TRBV19 and TRBJ2-1, with TRBD2 matching 7 bases. The CDR3 spans 14 residues. Germline CDR1 reads LNHDA; CDR2 reads SQIVND (reference sequence). The V and J ends lost 1 base and 8 bases, in that order; junction bases with no gene match: 5. For the CDR3, the DNA is TGTGCCAGTAGTATAGGGCGGGAGTCCTATGAGCAGTTCTTC. Protein: CASSIGRESYEQFF. The entire variable domain, with the rest obtained from reference TRBV19 and TRBJ2-1, is as follows: DGGITQSPKYLFRKEGQNVTLSCEQNLNHDAMYWYRQDPGQGLRLIYYSQIVNDFQKGDIAEGYSVSREKKESFPLTVTSAQKNPTAFYLCASSIGRESYEQFFGPGTRLTVL.

The chain recombines TRBV7-2 with TRBJ2-7; D is perhaps TRBD2 (5 bases). V lost 2 bases to trimming and J lost 7 bases, with 12 bases between them. CDR1 and CDR2 from the germline V gene are SGHTA and FQGNSA. The CDR3 has 13 residues. This CDR3 is CASSLSGLGEQYF. CDR3 sequence (DNA): TGTGCCAGCAGCTTATCAGGACTGGGAGAGCAGTACTTC.

The chain combines TRBV27 with TRBJ1-5, with unresolved D. Trimming shortened V by 3 bases and J by 3 bases, and 3 bases separated the two germline ends. This CDR3 is built from 12 residues. Germline CDR1 MNHEY, CDR2 SMNVEV (reference sequence). The CDR3 reads CASSFTNQPQHF. The CDR3, as DNA: TGTGCCAGCAGTTTTACCAATCAGCCCCAGCATTTT.

The V gene is TRBV9, the J gene TRBJ2-3; no firm D call. The V gene's germline CDR1 is SGDLS and CDR2 YYNGEE. Trimming cost V 0 bases and J 6 bases, with 14 bases left between them. CDR3 length: 15 amino acids. The CDR3 nucleotides read TGTGCCAGCAGCGTAGCTCCTGGGCATGGTGATACGCAGTATTTT. Its translation is CASSVAPGHGDTQYF. Based on the CDR3 plus reference TRBV9 and TRBJ2-3, the full variable domain is DSGVTQTPKHLITATGQRVTLRCSPRSGDLSVYWYQQSLDQGLQFLIQYYNGEERAKGNILERFSAQQFPDLHSELNLSSLELGDSALYFCASSVAPGHGDTQYFGPGTRLTVL.

This chain connects TRBV14 to TRBJ2-4; possibly TRBD2 for D (6 bases). CDR1 is SGHDN and CDR2 is FVKESK in the germline V gene. The germline V and J ends were trimmed by 4 bases and 6 bases, with 16 bases remaining between them. This CDR3 has 15 residues. Here the CDR3 DNA reads TGTGCCAGCAGCCTTTTTTCGGGACTGGGAAACATTCAGTACTTC. Amino acids: CASSLFSGLGNIQYF.

This chain connects TRBV10-2 to TRBJ1-1; the D gene is possibly TRBD1 (5 bases). Deletions cut 7 bases from V and 1 base from J, with 10 bases between. Germline CDR1 is WSHSY and CDR2 is SAAADI. This CDR3 is 13 amino acids long. DNA of the CDR3: TGCGCCAGCAAGGCCACAGGGAACACTGAAGCTTTCTTT. Protein sequence: CASKATGNTEAFF.

The chain has TRBV18 and TRBJ2-1; 14 nucleotides agree with TRBD2. The CDR3 covers 15 residues. V was clipped by 4 bases and J by 10 bases; unmatched bases: 6. Germline CDR1 KGHSH, CDR2 LQKENI. CDR3 bases: TGTGCCAGCTCACTGGGACTAGCGGGAGACCGCGAGCAGTTCTTC. It specifies CASSLGLAGDREQFF.

Note on this clone: One junction end does not reproduce the germline sequence, and a read error may be involved. Within the sample, other DNA sequences also encode this same CDR3. The CDR3 protein is CASSLGAVGSAYYEQYF. The CDR3, as DNA: TGCGCCAGCAGTTTGGGGGCCGTAGGCAGCGCCTACTACGAGCAGTACTTC. The V call is TRBV5-1, the J call TRBJ2-7; TRBD1 is a possible D gene (6 bases). Germline V gene sequence: CDR1 SGHRS, CDR2 YFSETQ. The CDR3 is 17 amino acids.

The gene calls are TRBV10-1 and TRBJ1-2; TRBD1 aligns across 8 bases. CDR3 length: 13 amino acids. Trimming removed 6 bases from V and 7 bases from J; junction bases left unmatched: 7. Germline CDR1 reads WNHNN; CDR2 reads SYGVQD (reference sequence). The chain's CDR3 is CASSGAGGRGYTF. CDR3 nucleotide sequence: TGCGCCAGCAGCGGAGCAGGGGGCCGTGGCTACACCTTC.

V and J are TRBV5-6 and TRBJ2-1; weak D call: TRBD1 (6 bases). Germline V lookup: CDR1 SGHDT, CDR2 YYEEEE. The germline V and J ends were trimmed by 4 bases and 6 bases, with 14 bases remaining between them. The CDR3 has 14 residues. The CDR3 DNA is TGTGCCAGCAGCCCGGGACACTGGATCAATGAGCAGTTCTTC. Its translation is CASSPGHWINEQFF.

This sequence joins TRBV28 and TRBJ1-4; no reliable D call. Germline CDR1 and CDR2: MDHEN and SYDVKM. Trimming removed 5 bases from V and 4 bases from J, with 14 bases in between. The CDR3 totals 15 residues. CDR3 nucleotides: TGTGCCAGCAGTCTTCCGGGCGGAAATAATGAAAAACTGTTTTTT. Amino acid sequence: CASSLPGGNNEKLFF.